The 30 T cell receptor beta chains below come from one sample, sequenced in a study of blood T cell repertoires in COVID-19 (dated by TCRdb to the early 2020s). Libraries came from the immunoSEQ multiplex PCR assay. TCRdb retrieved this table from immuneACCESS and kept in-frame rearrangements only. Not all clones are present; in checked studies, unresolved V genes account for under half, and no reason is known for the remainder. A total of about 420,000 clones appear in this sample, approximately 90% of them only once. The top ten constitute roughly 0.87% of the sample. The material sequenced was peripheral blood. These receptors came from a man between 18 and 29 years old with COVID-19, enrolled during active disease.

This clone turned up a few times. Other DNA sequences in this specimen translate into the identical CDR3. J is TRBJ2-1 and V is TRBV10-3; a possible D gene is TRBD2 (6 bases). The germline V gene encodes CDR1 ENHRY and CDR2 SYGVKD. CDR3 length equals 11 residues. Trimming left V 8 bases short and J 7 bases short, with 9 bases between. DNA of the CDR3: TGTGCCATCGGGGGAGGAAATGAGCAGTTCTTC. Residues: CAIGGGNEQFF.

This clone was seen more than once but under ten times. The rearrangement links TRBV15 to TRBJ2-7; TRBD1 matches at 11 bases. The V gene end was trimmed by 5 bases and the J gene end by 4 bases; junction bases not matched to a gene: 7. The CDR3 consists of 15 residues. Germline CDR1 LNHNV, CDR2 YYDKDF (reference sequence). The CDR3 is CATSPRTGGEYEQYF. The CDR3 DNA reads as TGTGCCACCAGCCCTCGGACAGGGGGCGAATACGAGCAGTACTTC. The complete variable domain, with remaining parts taken from reference TRBV15 and TRBJ2-7, reads DAMVIQNPRYQVTQFGKPVTLSCSQTLNHNVMYWYQQKSSQAPKLLFHYYDKDFNNEADTPDNFQSRRPNTSFCFLDIRSPGLGDTAMYLCATSPRTGGEYEQYFGPGTRLTVT.

This chain joins TRBV5-4 and TRBJ1-2; the D gene is possibly TRBD1 (6 bases). V lost 4 bases and J 4 bases, leaving 20 bases between the germline ends. The CDR3 is 16 residues long. Germline V lookup: CDR1 SGHNT, CDR2 YYREEE (reference sequence). The CDR3 loop is CASSLPGGGGIYGYTF. CDR3 DNA: TGTGCCAGCAGCCTACCGGGGGGGGGCGGCATCTATGGCTACACCTTC.

This clone was observed once. The chain has TRBV10-2 and TRBJ2-5; 8 bases map to TRBD1. CDR1 is WSHSY, CDR2 SAAADI, per germline. The V gene end was trimmed by 7 bases and the J gene end by 2 bases; junction bases not matched to a gene: 12. This CDR3 spans 16 amino acids. CDR3 DNA sequence: TGCGCCAGCACACAGGGGGAGGCCTTGGAGCAAGAGACCCAGTACTTC. Translating gives CASTQGEALEQETQYF.

The sample holds a few counts of this clone. The chain joins TRBV10-3 to TRBJ1-1, with D perhaps TRBD1 (6 bases). Germline assignment: CDR1 ENHRY and CDR2 SYGVKD. The CDR3 contains 12 residues. V was cut by 6 bases and J by 7 bases, with 12 bases left in between. The CDR3 here is CAIRDSSSEAFF. In DNA form, the CDR3 reads TGTGCCATCAGGGACAGTTCCAGTGAAGCTTTCTTT.

The sample holds a few counts of this clone. DNA for the CDR3: TGTGCCAGCAGTGGGCTAGCGGGAGGACTGGAGCAGTACTTC. It is translated as CASSGLAGGLEQYF. The chain joins TRBV2 to TRBJ2-7, with 11 positions matching TRBD2. There are 14 residues in the CDR3. Germline V gene data show CDR1 as SNHLY and CDR2 as FYNNEI. Trimming took 4 bases from V and 7 from J; bases not matched to a gene: 6.

V usage is TRBV11-2 and J usage is TRBJ2-3; D possibly corresponds to TRBD1 (6 bases). This CDR3 spans 15 amino acids. V dropped 2 bases and J dropped 6 bases, with 15 bases sitting between them. Germline V gives CDR1 SGHAT, CDR2 FQNNGV. DNA of the CDR3: TGTGCCAGCAGCTTAACACAGGGATCTGGGGATACGCAGTATTTT. It encodes CASSLTQGSGDTQYF.

This chain uses TRBV5-1 with TRBJ2-3; D is possibly TRBD2 (7 bases). V lost 1 base to trimming and J lost 4 bases, with 10 bases between them. Germline V gene lookup returns CDR1 SGHRS and CDR2 YFSETQ. This CDR3 is built from 14 residues. The CDR3, as DNA: TGCGCCAGCAGCTTGTCCGGGGGGCCAGATACGCAGTATTTT. This encodes CASSLSGGPDTQYF. Supplemented by reference TRBV5-1 and TRBJ2-3, the full variable domain reads KAGVTQTPRYLIKTRGQQVTLSCSPISGHRSVSWYQQTPGQGLQFLFEYFSETQRNKGNFPGRFSGRQFSNSRSEMNVSTLELGDSALYLCASSLSGGPDTQYFGPGTRLTVL.

The V call is TRBV6-5, the J call TRBJ1-2; no clear D gene. The germline V and J ends were trimmed by 7 bases and 0 bases, with 6 bases remaining between them. Germline V lookup: CDR1 MNHEY, CDR2 SVGAGI. The CDR3 runs 12 residues. CDR3 sequence reads: CASKDTNYGYTF. DNA for the CDR3: TGTGCCAGCAAAGACACTAACTATGGCTACACCTTC.

This chain joins TRBV6-1 and TRBJ1-1, with 8 positions matching TRBD1. Trimming cost V 3 bases and J 1 base; bases outside gene matches: 4. This CDR3 contains 15 residues. Germline V lookup: CDR1 MNHNS, CDR2 SASEGT. The CDR3 reads CASSDAGGPNTEAFF. DNA for the CDR3: TGTGCCAGCAGTGACGCAGGGGGCCCGAACACTGAAGCTTTCTTT.

The rearrangement uses TRBV11-3 and TRBJ2-3, with TRBD2 matching over 8 bases. CDR1 SGHNT and CDR2 YENEEA come from the germline V gene. CDR3 size: 17 residues. V lost 5 bases to trimming and J lost 3 bases; unmatched junction nucleotides: 13. The CDR3 bases are TGTGCCAGCAGCACCGGACGGTCGGGACTAGTAACAGATACGCAGTATTTT. Amino acid sequence: CASSTGRSGLVTDTQYF.

This clone was seen just once. The chain combines TRBV6-5 with TRBJ2-5; D is uncertain. The CDR3 runs 15 residues. V lost 0 bases and J 5 bases, leaving 13 bases between the germline ends. Germline loops: CDR1 MNHEY, CDR2 SVGAGI. CDR3 DNA sequence: TGTGCCAGCAGTTACTCGGCCAGCCCCAGGGAGACCCAGTACTTC. Translated: CASSYSASPRETQYF.

This clone was recorded only once. The chain has TRBV2 and TRBJ1-2; possibly TRBD1 for D (5 bases). This CDR3 has 15 amino acids. Trimming took 0 bases from V and 8 from J, leaving 16 bases between them. In germline, CDR1 is SNHLY, CDR2 FYNNEI. CDR3 nucleotides: TGTGCCAGCAGTGAAGCCCAACAGGCAATTATCGGCTACACCTTC. Translation: CASSEAQQAIIGYTF.

The chain is built from TRBV19 and TRBJ2-6; TRBD2 aligns across 14 bases. The V segment lost 5 bases and the J segment 4 bases; nucleotides outside the gene matches: 10. The V gene's germline CDR1 is LNHDA and CDR2 SQIVND (reference sequence). The CDR3 is 19 residues long. CDR3 in DNA: TGTGCCAGTAGTGGGCCCGGGACTAGCGGGAGTCGGGGGGCCAACGTCCTGACTTTC. Residues: CASSGPGTSGSRGANVLTF.

The rearrangement uses TRBV7-8 and TRBJ2-7; a weak D match, TRBD2 (5 bases). The CDR3 loop spans 14 amino acids. V lost 4 bases and J 0 bases, leaving 10 bases between the germline ends. CDR1 and CDR2 from the germline V gene are SGHVS and FQNEAQ. CDR3 sequence (DNA): TGTGCCAGCAGCTCCCGGGAAGGCTCCTACGAGCAGTACTTC. This codes for CASSSREGSYEQYF.

The chain uses TRBV5-1 and TRBJ2-3, with TRBD2 identical over 8 bases. Germline V gene sequence: CDR1 SGHRS, CDR2 YFSETQ. The length of the CDR3 is 15 residues. V was clipped by 4 bases and J by 3 bases; unmatched bases: 7. CDR3 sequence reads: CASSRSGSGTDTQYF. The CDR3 region has the DNA TGCGCCAGCAGCCGAAGCGGGAGCGGAACAGATACGCAGTATTTT.

V is TRBV19 and J is TRBJ1-3; D unresolved. V dropped 6 bases and J dropped 5 bases, with 8 bases sitting between them. This CDR3 has 12 amino acids. CDR1 and CDR2 from the germline V gene are LNHDA and SQIVND (reference sequence). The CDR3 here is CASRERRNTIYF. CDR3 in DNA: TGTGCCAGTAGAGAGCGTCGAAACACCATATATTTT.

This chain uses TRBV6-5 with TRBJ1-1, with D maybe TRBD1 (5 bases). CDR1 and CDR2 (germline): MNHEY, SVGAGI. V lost 7 bases and J lost 8, with 14 bases in between. The CDR3 consists of 12 residues. The CDR3 sequence: CASTALAGEAFF. As DNA, the CDR3 is TGTGCCAGCACAGCGCTCGCAGGGGAAGCTTTCTTT.

There are a few counts of this clone. The chain links TRBV4-1 to TRBJ1-1; D uncertain. Trimming left V 0 bases short and J 4 bases short, with 12 bases between. CDR3 size: 15 residues. Germline V gene lookup returns CDR1 MGHRA and CDR2 YSYEKL. The CDR3 is CASSQEARFGTEAFF. The CDR3 coding sequence is TGCGCCAGCAGCCAAGAGGCGCGGTTCGGCACTGAAGCTTTCTTT.

The CDR3 DNA reads as TGTGCCAGCAGTGAATTACAGGGCGCGGACACTGAAGCTTTCTTT. Its translation is CASSELQGADTEAFF. V usage is TRBV2 and J usage is TRBJ1-1; possibly TRBD1 for D (6 bases). The CDR3 has 15 amino acids. V was pared by 2 bases and J by 3 bases, with 13 bases between. Looked up from germline, CDR1 is SNHLY and CDR2 is FYNNEI.

The CDR3: CSVETGGYEQYF. The CDR3 region has the DNA TGCAGCGTTGAGACGGGAGGCTACGAGCAGTACTTC. The rearrangement uses TRBV29-1 and TRBJ2-7; TRBD2 matches 7 bases. The CDR3 totals 12 residues. The germline V gene encodes CDR1 SQVTM and CDR2 ANQGSEA. J was trimmed by 3 bases and V by 3 bases; bases with no gene match: 2.

The chain couples TRBV19 to TRBJ1-1, with 8 bases matching TRBD1. The CDR3 is 14 amino acids. The V segment lost 6 bases and the J segment 5 bases; nucleotides outside the gene matches: 8. Looked up from germline, CDR1 is LNHDA and CDR2 is SQIVND (reference sequence). The CDR3 DNA reads TGTGCCAGTAGGAGTCAGGGGGCGGGAACTGAAGCTTTCTTT. Translating it yields CASRSQGAGTEAFF.

V and J are TRBV5-1 and TRBJ2-2, with 7 bases aligning to TRBD1. This CDR3 comprises 15 residues. The trim removed 2 bases at V and 5 bases at J, leaving 6 bases unmatched. Per the germline V gene, CDR1 is SGHRS and CDR2 is YFSETQ. The DNA for the CDR3 is TGCGCCAGCAGCTTCCAGGGGGAAAAGACCGGGGAGCTGTTTTTT. This gives the protein CASSFQGEKTGELFF.

The chain has TRBV5-1 and TRBJ1-1; a weak D match, TRBD1 (5 bases). V lost 7 bases and J lost 1, with 11 bases in between. The CDR3 extends over 13 amino acids. Germline V gene lookup returns CDR1 SGHRS and CDR2 YFSETQ. CDR3 coding DNA: TGCGCCAGCCAGACAGAACAGAACACTGAAGCTTTCTTT. Translation gives CASQTEQNTEAFF.

J is TRBJ2-5 and V is TRBV12-3 or TRBV12-4; 8 nucleotides line up with TRBD1. The CDR3 extends over 12 amino acids. Losses at the gene ends were 5 bases for V and 5 bases for J; bases not matched to a gene: 1. In nucleotides, the CDR3 is TGTGCCAGCAGTACAGGGGGGGAGACCCAGTACTTC. This codes for CASSTGGETQYF.

This chain links TRBV11-2 with TRBJ2-1, with D possibly TRBD1 on 6 matching bases. This CDR3 region has 16 residues. The ends were cut back, 1 base at V and 3 bases at J, with 13 bases in the middle. The germline V gene has CDR1 SGHAT and CDR2 FQNNGV. The CDR3 reads CASSLGLRGIYNEQFF. In DNA, the CDR3 is TGTGCCAGCAGCTTAGGTTTGAGGGGGATCTACAATGAGCAGTTCTTC.

The chain links TRBV5-6 to TRBJ1-4, with 8 bases aligning to TRBD1. This CDR3 spans 15 amino acids. The germline V gene has CDR1 SGHDT and CDR2 YYEEEE. Unmatched junction bases numbered 7, after V lost 4 bases and J lost 5 bases. Written as DNA, the CDR3 is TGTGCCAGCAGCCGACAGGGGCCGGTAAATGAAAAACTGTTTTTT. Protein sequence: CASSRQGPVNEKLFF.

The chain has TRBV20-1 and TRBJ2-3; D is unclear. The CDR3 spans 15 residues. CDR1 is DFQATT and CDR2 is SNEGSKA in the germline V gene (reference sequence). The V and J ends lost 3 bases and 3 bases respectively, with 16 bases between them. CDR3: CSASSGLAWTDTQYF. The DNA for the CDR3 is TGCAGTGCTAGTTCTGGCCTCGCCTGGACAGATACGCAGTATTTT.

The rearrangement uses TRBV20-1 and TRBJ1-2; 8 nucleotides agree with TRBD1. This CDR3 spans 14 amino acids. The V and J ends lost 3 bases and 2 bases, in that order; junction bases with no gene match: 5. CDR1 is DFQATT, CDR2 SNEGSKA, per germline (reference sequence). This CDR3 is CSASDRDRNYGYTF. The CDR3 DNA reads as TGCAGTGCTAGTGACCGGGACAGGAACTATGGCTACACCTTC.

This chain connects TRBV3-1 (or the pseudogene TRBV3-2) to TRBJ1-6; weak D call: TRBD1 (5 bases). The germline V gene has CDR1 LGHDT and CDR2 YNNKEL (reference sequence). Trimming pared 1 base from V and 9 bases from J, leaving 16 bases between. CDR3 length: 16 amino acids. CDR3 in amino acids: CASSQGAGQASSPLHF. The CDR3 coding sequence is TGTGCCAGCAGCCAAGGGGCAGGGCAGGCTAGTTCACCCCTCCACTTT.